This TCR beta chain is drawn from a study of brain T cells in children with intractable seizures. Study-wide findings and caveats: Clones missing pre-surgery may reflect undersampling of that blood sample.

Time point specified: blood from clinic visit 5 months post-surgery; TSC patient then seizure free. Surgery cases with the highest brain T cell transcript signatures were chosen for sequencing. This CDR3 is 13 amino acids long. The ends were cut back, 8 bases at V and 2 bases at J, with 12 bases in the middle. The V gene's germline CDR1 is GTSNPN and CDR2 SVGIG (reference sequence). Using immunoSEQ multiplex PCR, the repertoire was profiled, and TCRdb retains in-frame clones only, with some absent. The table records about 340,000 clones, over 90% of them present only once. In regard to this clone: As yet, its antigen is unknown.

The source was peripheral blood, collected less than 6 months after surgery. This chain joins TRBV30 and TRBJ1-4, with a tentative D call TRBD1 (5 bases). The sequence derives from a boy less than two years old with tuberous sclerosis and intractable seizures. The CDR3: CARDGGTNEKLFF. In DNA form, the CDR3 reads TGTGCCCGGGACGGGGGGACTAATGAAAAACTGTTTTTT.